This T cell receptor (beta chain) comes out of a study of spatial heterogeneity in lung cancer. Study details: TCR and UMI combinations that were unique each appeared, on average, more than ten times in raw reads.

Time point described: blood at routine non-recurrence follow-up after resection. Researchers sequenced whole RNA taken from tumor, nontumor lung or frozen PBMC without sorting. In this sample, this clonotype turned up many times. The V and J ends lost 4 bases and 5 bases, in that order; junction bases with no gene match: 12. Germline assignment: CDR1 SGDLS and CDR2 YYNGEE. CDR3 size: 18 residues. TCRdb called the 5' RACE reads again in MiXCR, with one record for every CDR3 protein. The sample records around 47,000 distinct CDR3 sequences, roughly 7.4% being singletons. This sequence joins TRBV9 and TRBJ2-2, with TRBD2 matching over 12 bases. The sequence came from a female donor with early-stage non-small cell lung cancer. The starting material was PBMCs, obtained at follow-up. In nucleotides, the CDR3 is TGTGCCAGCAGCCTCTTGGCTAGCGGGGGGGCCTCGACCGGGGAGCTGTTTTTT. Its translation: CASSLLASGGASTGELFF.